The source of this TCR beta chain is a study of T cell responses to AZD1222 COVID-19 vaccine. Points from the study as a whole: Elevations in Spike-specific TCR breadth and depth followed administration of two AZD1222 doses. Every sample of the repertoires postdated the peak T cell response. Regions 160-218 and 743-854 dominated among vaccine-associated CD4 TCRs spanning spike. Unmutated variant regions reportedly attract nearly half of all spike-specific TCRs.

The CDR3 spans 14 residues. From germline, CDR1 is SGHNT and CDR2 YENEEA. The V segment lost 5 bases and the J segment 4 bases; nucleotides outside the gene matches: 4. Sequenced by immunoSEQ multiplex PCR; TCRdb stores in-frame clones only, minus some. This table holds 95,000 to 150,000 clones, roughly 86% found once. This clone was seen only once. Its antigen remains unidentified. The TCR comes from an adult in good health. The sequencing here drew on peripheral blood, taken on day 0 of AZD1222 vaccination. V is TRBV11-3 and J is TRBJ2-1; 8 bases map to TRBD1. The CDR3 protein is CASSLTGDYNEQFF. The CDR3 coding sequence is TGTGCCAGCAGCCTGACAGGGGATTACAATGAGCAGTTCTTC.